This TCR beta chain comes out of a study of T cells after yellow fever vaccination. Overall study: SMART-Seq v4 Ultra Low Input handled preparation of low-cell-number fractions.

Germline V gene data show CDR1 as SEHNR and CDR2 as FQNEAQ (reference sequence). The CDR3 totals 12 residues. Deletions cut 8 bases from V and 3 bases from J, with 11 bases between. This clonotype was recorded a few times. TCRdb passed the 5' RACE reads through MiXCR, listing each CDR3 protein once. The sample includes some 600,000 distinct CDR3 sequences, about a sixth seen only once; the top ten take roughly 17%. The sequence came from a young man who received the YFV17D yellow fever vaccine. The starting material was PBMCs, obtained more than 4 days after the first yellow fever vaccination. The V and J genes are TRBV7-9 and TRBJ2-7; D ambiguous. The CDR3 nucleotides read TGTGCCAGCGAGGCGGAAAGCTACGAGCAGTACGTC. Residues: CASEAESYEQYV.